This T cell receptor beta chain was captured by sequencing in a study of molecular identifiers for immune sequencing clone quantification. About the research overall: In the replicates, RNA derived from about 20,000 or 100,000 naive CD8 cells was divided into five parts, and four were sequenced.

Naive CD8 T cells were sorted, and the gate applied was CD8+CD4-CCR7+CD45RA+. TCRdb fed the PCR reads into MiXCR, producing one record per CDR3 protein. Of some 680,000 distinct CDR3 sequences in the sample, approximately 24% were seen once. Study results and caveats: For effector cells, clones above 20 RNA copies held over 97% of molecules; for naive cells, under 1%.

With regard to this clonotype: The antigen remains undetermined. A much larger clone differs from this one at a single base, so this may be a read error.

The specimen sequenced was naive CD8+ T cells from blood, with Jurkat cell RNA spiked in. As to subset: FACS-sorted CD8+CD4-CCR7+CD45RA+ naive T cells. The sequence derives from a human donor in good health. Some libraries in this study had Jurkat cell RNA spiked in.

The CDR3 bases are TGTGCCAGCCGTTTACTAGCGGGGTACCAAGAGACCCTGTACTTC. As protein: CASRLLAGYQETLYF. This chain links TRBV27 with TRBJ2-5; 10 nucleotides match TRBD2. Germline CDR1 reads MNHEY; CDR2 reads SMNVEV (reference sequence). The CDR3 runs to 15 residues.